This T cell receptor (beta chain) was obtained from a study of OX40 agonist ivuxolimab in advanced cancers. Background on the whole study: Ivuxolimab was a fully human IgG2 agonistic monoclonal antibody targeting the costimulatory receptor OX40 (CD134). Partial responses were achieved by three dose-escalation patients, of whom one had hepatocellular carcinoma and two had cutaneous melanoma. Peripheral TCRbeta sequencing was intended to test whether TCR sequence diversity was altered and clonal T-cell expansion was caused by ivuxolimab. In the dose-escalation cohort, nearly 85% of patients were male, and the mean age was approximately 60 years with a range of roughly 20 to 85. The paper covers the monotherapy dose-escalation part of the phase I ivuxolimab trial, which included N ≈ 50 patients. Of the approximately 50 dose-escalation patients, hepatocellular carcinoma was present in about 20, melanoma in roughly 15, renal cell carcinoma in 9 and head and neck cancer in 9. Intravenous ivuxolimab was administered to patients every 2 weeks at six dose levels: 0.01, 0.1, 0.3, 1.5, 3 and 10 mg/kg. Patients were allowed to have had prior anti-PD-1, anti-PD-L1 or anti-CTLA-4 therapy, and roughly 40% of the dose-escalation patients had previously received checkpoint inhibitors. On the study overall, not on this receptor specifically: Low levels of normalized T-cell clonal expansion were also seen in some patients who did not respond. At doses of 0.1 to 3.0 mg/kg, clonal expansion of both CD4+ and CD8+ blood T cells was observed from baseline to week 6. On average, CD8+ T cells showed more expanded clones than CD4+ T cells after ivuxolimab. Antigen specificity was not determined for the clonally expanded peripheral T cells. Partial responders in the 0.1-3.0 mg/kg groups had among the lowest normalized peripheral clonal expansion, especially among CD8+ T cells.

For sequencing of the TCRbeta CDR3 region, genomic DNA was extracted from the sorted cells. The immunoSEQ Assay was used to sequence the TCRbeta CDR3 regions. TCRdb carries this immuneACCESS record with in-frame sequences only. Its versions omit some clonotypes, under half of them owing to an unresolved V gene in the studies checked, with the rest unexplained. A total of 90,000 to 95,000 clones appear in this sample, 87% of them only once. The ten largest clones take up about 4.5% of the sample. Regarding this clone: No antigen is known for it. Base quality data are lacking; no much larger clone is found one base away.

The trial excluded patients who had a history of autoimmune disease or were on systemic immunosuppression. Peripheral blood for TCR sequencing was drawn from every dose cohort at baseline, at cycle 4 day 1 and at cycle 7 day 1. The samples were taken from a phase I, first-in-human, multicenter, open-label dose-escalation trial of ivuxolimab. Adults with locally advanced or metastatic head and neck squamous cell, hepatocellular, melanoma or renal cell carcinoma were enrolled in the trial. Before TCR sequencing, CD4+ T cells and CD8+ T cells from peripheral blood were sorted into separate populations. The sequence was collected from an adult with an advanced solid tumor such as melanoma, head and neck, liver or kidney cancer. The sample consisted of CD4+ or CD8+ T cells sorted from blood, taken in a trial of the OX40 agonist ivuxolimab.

The sequence in DNA is TGTGCCAGCAGCCGCCGTCCAGGGGGCAACTATGGCTACACCTTC. Translated, this is CASSRRPGGNYGYTF. The rearranged segments are TRBV7-9 and TRBJ1-2, with TRBD1 matching 8 junction bases. CDR3 length: 15 amino acids, cysteine to phenylalanine. Only CDR3 DNA is held: 45 bases, read in frame from base 1. Here V drops 5 bases and J drops 2 bases, and the junction holds 7 bases not matched to any gene. CDR1 and CDR2, per the germline V gene (reference sequence), are SEHNR and FQNEAQ. With the portions outside the CDR3 filled from the reference TRBV7-9 and TRBJ1-2 genes, the complete variable region becomes DTGVSQNPRHKITKRGQNVTFRCDPISEHNRLYWYRQTLGQGPEFLTYFQNEAQLEKSRLLSDRFSAERPKGSFSTLEIQRTEQGDSAMYLCASSRRPGGNYGYTFGSGTRLTVV.